This T cell receptor beta chain was sequenced in a study of T-cell reconstitution after alpha-beta-depleted transplantation in children. Study observations and caveats: It was newly produced T cells that mostly accounted for T-cell counts and diversity one year after transplant. Several hundred rapidly expanded clones from non-depleted graft cells reportedly supplied alpha-beta T cells about two months post-transplant. Surviving recipient T cells and thymic progenitors accounted for the high day-60 TCRbeta diversity observed in some patients.

Preparation of the TCRbeta library involved a method that used unique molecular identifiers. TCRdb re-derived calls from the PCR reads in MiXCR, one entry per CDR3 protein. The sample lists roughly 790,000 distinct CDR3 sequences, roughly 15% occurring once. Trimming shortened V by 0 bases and J by 6 bases, and 7 bases separated the two germline ends. The CDR3 is 12 residues long. Per the germline V gene, CDR1 is SGHRS and CDR2 is YFSETQ. This clonotype was observed a handful of times. Its matching antigen is unknown. The chain has TRBV5-1 and TRBJ2-7; D not resolved. The sample consisted of PBMCs, mostly from graft donor cells, taken 360 days after TCRalphabeta/CD19-depleted stem cell transplant. The clonotype originates from a male patient younger than 18 who had a stem cell transplant for acute lymphoblastic leukemia, so the T cells may come from the graft donor. The CDR3 region is CASSLVFTEQYF. CDR3 coding DNA: TGCGCCAGCAGCTTGGTATTCACCGAGCAGTACTTC.